This paragraph reports one TCR beta chain. This sample is part of a study of blood T cell repertoires in COVID-19. Study-level background: Sample material is recorded as cDNA or gDNA derived from T cells, B-cell-depleted T cells, or PBMCs.

As processed by the authors: Estimation of nucleated cell counts relied on the amplification of reference gene primers. Clones were read by immunoSEQ multiplex PCR, and TCRdb kept only the in-frame ones, dropping some. V, J and clone size reflect that table, while D and trimming were determined from the DNA. The data show roughly 180,000 clones, 85% seen once. Germline assignment: CDR1 LNHDA and CDR2 SQIVND (reference sequence). CDR3 size: 16 residues. J lost 0 bases, V lost 3 bases, and 3 bases had no gene match. The origin of this receptor is a woman in her sixties or seventies with acute or convalescent COVID-19. Material for sequencing was peripheral blood. The rearrangement uses TRBV19 and TRBJ2-1; 9 nucleotides agree with TRBD2. As DNA, the CDR3 is TGTGCCAGTAGTATTGGAGCGGGGGGCTCCTACAATGAGCAGTTCTTC. It specifies CASSIGAGGSYNEQFF.